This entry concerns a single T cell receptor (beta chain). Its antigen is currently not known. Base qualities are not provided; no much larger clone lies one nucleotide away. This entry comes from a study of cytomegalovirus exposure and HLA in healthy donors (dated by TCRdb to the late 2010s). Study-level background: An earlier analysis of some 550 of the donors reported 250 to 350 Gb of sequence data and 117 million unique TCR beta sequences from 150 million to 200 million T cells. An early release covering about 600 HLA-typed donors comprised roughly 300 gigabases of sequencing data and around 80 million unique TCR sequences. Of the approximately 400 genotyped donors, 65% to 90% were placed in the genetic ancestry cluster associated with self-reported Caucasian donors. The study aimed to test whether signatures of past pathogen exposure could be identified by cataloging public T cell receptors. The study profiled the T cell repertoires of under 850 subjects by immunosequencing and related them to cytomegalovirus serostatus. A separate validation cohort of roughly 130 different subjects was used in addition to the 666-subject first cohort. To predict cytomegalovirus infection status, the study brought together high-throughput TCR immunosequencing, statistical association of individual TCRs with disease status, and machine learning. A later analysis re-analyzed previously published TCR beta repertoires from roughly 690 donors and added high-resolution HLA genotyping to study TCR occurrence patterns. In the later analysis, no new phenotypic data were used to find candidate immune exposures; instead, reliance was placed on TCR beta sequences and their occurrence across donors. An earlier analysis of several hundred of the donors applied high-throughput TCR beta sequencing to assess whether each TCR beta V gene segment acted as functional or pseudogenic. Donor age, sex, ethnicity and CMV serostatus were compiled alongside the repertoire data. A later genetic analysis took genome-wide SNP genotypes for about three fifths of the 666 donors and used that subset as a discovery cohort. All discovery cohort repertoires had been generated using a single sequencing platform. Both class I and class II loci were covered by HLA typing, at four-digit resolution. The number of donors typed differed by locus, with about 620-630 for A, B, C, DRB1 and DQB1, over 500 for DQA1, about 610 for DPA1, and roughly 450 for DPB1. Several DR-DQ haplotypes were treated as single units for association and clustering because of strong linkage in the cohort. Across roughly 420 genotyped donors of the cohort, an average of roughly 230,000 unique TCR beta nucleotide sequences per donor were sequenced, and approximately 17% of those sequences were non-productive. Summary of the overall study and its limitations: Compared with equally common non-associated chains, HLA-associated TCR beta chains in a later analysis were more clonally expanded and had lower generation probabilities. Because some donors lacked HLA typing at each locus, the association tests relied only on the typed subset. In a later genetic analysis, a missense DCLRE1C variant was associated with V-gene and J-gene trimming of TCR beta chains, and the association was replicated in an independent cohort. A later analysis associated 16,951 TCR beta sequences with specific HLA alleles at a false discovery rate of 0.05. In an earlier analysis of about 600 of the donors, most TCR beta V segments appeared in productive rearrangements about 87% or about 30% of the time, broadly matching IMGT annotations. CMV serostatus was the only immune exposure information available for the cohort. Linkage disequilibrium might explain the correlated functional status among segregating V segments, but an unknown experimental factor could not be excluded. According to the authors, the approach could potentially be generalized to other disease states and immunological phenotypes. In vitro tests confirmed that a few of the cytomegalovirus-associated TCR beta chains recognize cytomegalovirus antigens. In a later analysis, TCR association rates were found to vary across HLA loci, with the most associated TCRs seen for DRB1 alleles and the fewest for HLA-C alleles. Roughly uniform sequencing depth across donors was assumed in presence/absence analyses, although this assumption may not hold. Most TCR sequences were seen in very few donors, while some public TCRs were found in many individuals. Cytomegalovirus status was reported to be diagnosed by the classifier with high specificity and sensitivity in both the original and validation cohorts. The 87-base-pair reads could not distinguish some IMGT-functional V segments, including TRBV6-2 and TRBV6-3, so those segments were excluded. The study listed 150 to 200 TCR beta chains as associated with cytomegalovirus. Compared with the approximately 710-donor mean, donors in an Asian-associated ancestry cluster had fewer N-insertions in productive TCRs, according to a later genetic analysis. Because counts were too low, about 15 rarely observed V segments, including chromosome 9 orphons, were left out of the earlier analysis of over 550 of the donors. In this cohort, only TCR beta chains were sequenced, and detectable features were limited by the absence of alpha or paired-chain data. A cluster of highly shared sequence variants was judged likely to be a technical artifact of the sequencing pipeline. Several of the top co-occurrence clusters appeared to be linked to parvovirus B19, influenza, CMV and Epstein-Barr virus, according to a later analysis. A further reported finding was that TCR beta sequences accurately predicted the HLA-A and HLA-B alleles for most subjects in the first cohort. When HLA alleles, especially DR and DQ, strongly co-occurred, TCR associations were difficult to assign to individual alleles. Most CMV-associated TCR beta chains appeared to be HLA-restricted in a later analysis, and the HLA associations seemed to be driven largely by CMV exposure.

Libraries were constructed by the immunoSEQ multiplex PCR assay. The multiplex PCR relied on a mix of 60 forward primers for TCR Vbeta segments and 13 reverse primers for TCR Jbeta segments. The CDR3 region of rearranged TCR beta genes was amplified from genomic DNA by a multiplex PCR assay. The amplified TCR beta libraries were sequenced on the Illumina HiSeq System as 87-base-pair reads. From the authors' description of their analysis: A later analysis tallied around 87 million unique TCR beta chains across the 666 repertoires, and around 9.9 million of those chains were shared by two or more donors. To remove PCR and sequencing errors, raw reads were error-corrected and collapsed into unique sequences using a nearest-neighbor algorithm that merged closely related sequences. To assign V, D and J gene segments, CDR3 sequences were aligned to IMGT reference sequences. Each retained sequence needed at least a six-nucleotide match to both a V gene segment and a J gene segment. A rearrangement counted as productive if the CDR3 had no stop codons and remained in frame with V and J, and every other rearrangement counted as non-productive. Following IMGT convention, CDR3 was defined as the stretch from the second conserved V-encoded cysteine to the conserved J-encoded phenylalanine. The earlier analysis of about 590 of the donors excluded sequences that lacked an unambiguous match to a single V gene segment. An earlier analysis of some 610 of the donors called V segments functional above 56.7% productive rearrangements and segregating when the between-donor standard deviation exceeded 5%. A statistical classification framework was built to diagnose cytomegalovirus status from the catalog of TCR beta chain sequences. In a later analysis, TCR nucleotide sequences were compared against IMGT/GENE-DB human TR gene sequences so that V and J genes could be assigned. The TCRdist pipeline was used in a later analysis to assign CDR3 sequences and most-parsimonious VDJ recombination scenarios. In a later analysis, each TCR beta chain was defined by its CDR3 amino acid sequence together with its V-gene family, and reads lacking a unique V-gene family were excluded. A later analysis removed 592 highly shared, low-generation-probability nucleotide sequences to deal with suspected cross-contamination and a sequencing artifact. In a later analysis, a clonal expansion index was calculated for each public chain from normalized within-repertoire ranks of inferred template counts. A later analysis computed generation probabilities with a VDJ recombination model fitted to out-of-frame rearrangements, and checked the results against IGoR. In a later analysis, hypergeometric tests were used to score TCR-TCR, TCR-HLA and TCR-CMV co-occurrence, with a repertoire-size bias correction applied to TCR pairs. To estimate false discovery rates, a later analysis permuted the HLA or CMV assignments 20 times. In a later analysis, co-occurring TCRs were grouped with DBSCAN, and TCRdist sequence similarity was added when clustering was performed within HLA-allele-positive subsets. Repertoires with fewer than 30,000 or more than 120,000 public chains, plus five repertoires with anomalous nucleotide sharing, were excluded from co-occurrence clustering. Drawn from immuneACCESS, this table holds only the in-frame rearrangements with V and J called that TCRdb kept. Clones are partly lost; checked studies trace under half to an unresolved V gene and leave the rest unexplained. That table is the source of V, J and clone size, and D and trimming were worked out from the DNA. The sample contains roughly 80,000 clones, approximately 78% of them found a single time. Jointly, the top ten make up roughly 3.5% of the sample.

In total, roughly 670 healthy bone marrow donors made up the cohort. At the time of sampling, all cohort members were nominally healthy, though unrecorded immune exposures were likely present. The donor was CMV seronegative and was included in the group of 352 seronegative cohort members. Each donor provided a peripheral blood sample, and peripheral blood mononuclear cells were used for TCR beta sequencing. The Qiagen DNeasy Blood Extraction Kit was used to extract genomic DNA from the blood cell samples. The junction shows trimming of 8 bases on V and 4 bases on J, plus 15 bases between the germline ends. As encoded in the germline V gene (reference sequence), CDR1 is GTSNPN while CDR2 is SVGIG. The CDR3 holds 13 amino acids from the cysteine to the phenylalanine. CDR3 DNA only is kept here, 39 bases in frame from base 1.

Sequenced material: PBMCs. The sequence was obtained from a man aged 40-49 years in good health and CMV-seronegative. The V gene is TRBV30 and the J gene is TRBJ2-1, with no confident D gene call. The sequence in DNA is TGTGCCGTGCAGGCTAACCAATACAATGAGCAGTTCTTC. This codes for CAVQANQYNEQFF.